A single sample gave rise to the 30 T cell receptor beta chains below, sequenced in a study of blood T cell repertoires in COVID-19. Clones were read by immunoSEQ multiplex PCR, and TCRdb kept only the in-frame ones, dropping some. Of about 95,000 clones in the sample, 81% were seen once. The specimen was peripheral blood. These receptors were collected from a man older than 75 with COVID-19, enrolled during active disease.

CDR3 DNA: TGTGCCAGCAGCCAAACTAGATCCGGGGAGCTGTTTTTT. This encodes CASSQTRSGELFF. The chain couples TRBV3-1 (or the pseudogene TRBV3-2) to TRBJ2-2; possibly TRBD2 for D (5 bases). The V end lost 2 bases, the J end lost 6 bases, and 7 bases lay between the germline ends. Per germline, CDR1 LGHDT and CDR2 YNNKEL (reference sequence). The CDR3 consists of 13 residues.

The chain couples TRBV5-6 to TRBJ2-7, with D perhaps TRBD1 (7 bases). The CDR3 extends over 15 amino acids. Germline V gene lookup returns CDR1 SGHDT and CDR2 YYEEEE. The V gene lost 0 bases and the J gene lost 3 bases, with 13 bases spanning the gap. The DNA of the CDR3 is TGTGCCAGCAGCTTGGCAGGTCAGGGGGGCTACGAGCAGTACTTC. Protein sequence: CASSLAGQGGYEQYF. Drawing the rest from reference TRBV5-6 and TRBJ2-7, the complete variable domain is DAGVTQSPTHLIKTRGQQVTLRCSPKSGHDTVSWYQQALGQGPQFIFQYYEEEERQRGNFPDRFSGHQFPNYSSELNVNALLLGDSALYLCASSLAGQGGYEQYFGPGTRLTVT.

The chain uses TRBV19 and TRBJ1-4, with D maybe TRBD1 (6 bases). V was clipped by 5 bases and J by 0 bases, with 13 bases between them. The CDR3 loop spans 16 amino acids. CDR1 is LNHDA, CDR2 SQIVND, per germline (reference sequence). CDR3 residues: CASSPRQVATNEKLFF. CDR3 DNA: TGTGCCAGTAGTCCCCGACAGGTCGCAACTAATGAAAAACTGTTTTTT.

This clone has only one observation. This rearrangement joins TRBV7-8 to TRBJ2-2, with TRBD2 matching over 11 bases. V shed 6 bases and J 4 bases; nucleotides not matched to a gene: 10. Germline lookup yields CDR1 SGHVS and CDR2 FQNEAQ. This CDR3 region has 17 residues. This CDR3 is CASSVRTSGLLTGELFF. The CDR3 DNA reads as TGTGCCAGCAGTGTAAGGACTAGCGGGTTGCTCACCGGGGAGCTGTTTTTT.

The chain joins TRBV30 to TRBJ1-5; TRBD1 matches 9 bases. Germline trimming cut 2 bases from V and 6 bases from J; bases unmatched to any gene: 2. CDR3 length equals 13 residues. The germline V gene has CDR1 GTSNPN and CDR2 SVGIG (reference sequence). The CDR3: CAWSTGGGQPQHF. The CDR3, as DNA: TGTGCCTGGAGTACAGGGGGCGGTCAGCCCCAGCATTTT.

This clone was observed once. The V and J genes are TRBV7-8 and TRBJ2-3, with TRBD1 matching over 7 bases. Trimming cost V 6 bases and J 4 bases; bases outside gene matches: 4. The CDR3 is 13 amino acids. Per the germline V gene, CDR1 is SGHVS and CDR2 is FQNEAQ. The CDR3 reads CASRNTGADTQYF. As DNA, the CDR3 is TGTGCCAGCAGAAATACAGGGGCAGATACGCAGTATTTT.

The genes are TRBV28 and TRBJ2-3; 10 nucleotides match TRBD1. V lost 6 bases and J lost 0; bases outside the gene matches: 3. The CDR3 contains 15 residues. Germline CDR1 reads MDHEN; CDR2 reads SYDVKM. CDR3 in DNA: TGTGCCAGCAGCGACAGGGGGCTTAGCACAGATACGCAGTATTTT. Amino acids: CASSDRGLSTDTQYF.

The chain is built from TRBV30 and TRBJ1-4; maybe TRBD1 (6 bases). Trimming took off 0 bases at V and 10 bases at J, with 9 bases between the two ends. Germline CDR1 GTSNPN, CDR2 SVGIG (reference sequence). The CDR3 totals 12 residues. CDR3 residues: CAWSVFRGKLFF. The CDR3 DNA reads as TGTGCCTGGAGTGTTTTCAGGGGAAAACTGTTTTTT. The full variable domain, rest sourced from reference TRBV30 and TRBJ1-4, is SQTIHQWPATLVQPVGSPLSLECTVEGTSNPNLYWYRQAAGRGLQLLFYSVGIGQISSEVPQNLSASRPQDRQFILSSKKLLLSDSGFYLCAWSVFRGKLFFGSGTQLSVL.

This clone was observed a single time. Distinct nucleotide sequences in the sample also encode this CDR3. The rearrangement joins TRBV10-3 to TRBJ1-2; TRBD1 matches at 7 bases. V lost 8 bases to trimming and J lost 8 bases; unmatched junction nucleotides: 8. The CDR3 contains 12 residues. Germline V gives CDR1 ENHRY, CDR2 SYGVKD. The CDR3 DNA reads TGTGCCATCCGGGGACAGCGGGGGGGCTACACCTTC. This translates into CAIRGQRGGYTF.

The V call is TRBV14, the J call TRBJ2-7; D unresolved. The CDR3 has 15 amino acids. Per the germline V gene, CDR1 is SGHDN and CDR2 is FVKESK. Trimming shortened V by 1 base and J by 4 bases, and 14 bases separated the two germline ends. The chain's CDR3 is CASSQVGSGVYEQYF. The DNA for the CDR3 is TGTGCCAGCAGCCAAGTCGGGTCCGGTGTATACGAGCAGTACTTC.

The chain carries TRBV19 and TRBJ1-2; the match to TRBD1 covers 11 bases. CDR1 is LNHDA and CDR2 is SQIVND in the germline V gene (reference sequence). There are 18 residues in the CDR3. V shed 5 bases and J 2 bases; nucleotides not matched to a gene: 13. The CDR3 reads CASSPVPAGQGVNYGYTF. CDR3 bases: TGTGCCAGTAGTCCGGTCCCGGCGGGACAGGGGGTAAACTATGGCTACACCTTC.

The V call is TRBV6-5, the J call TRBJ2-5, with D possibly matching TRBD1 (6 bases). Trimming left V 0 bases short and J 2 bases short, with 7 bases between. The germline V gene encodes CDR1 MNHEY and CDR2 SVGAGI. CDR3 length equals 14 residues. The chain's CDR3 is CASSYSRGQETQYF. In DNA form, the CDR3 reads TGTGCCAGCAGTTACTCGAGGGGGCAAGAGACCCAGTACTTC.

Here the CDR3 DNA reads TGTGCCAGCAGTCGACTAGCGGGGCTCTCCTACGAGCAGTACTTC. Protein product: CASSRLAGLSYEQYF. The chain joins TRBV2 to TRBJ2-7; 11 nucleotides line up with TRBD2. V gave up 5 bases and J gave up 0 bases; unmatched junction bases: 3. The CDR3 has 15 amino acids. CDR1 SNHLY and CDR2 FYNNEI come from the germline V gene.

J is TRBJ2-1 and V is TRBV28; 9 bases are a match to TRBD2. CDR3 size: 15 residues. Germline V gene sequence: CDR1 MDHEN, CDR2 SYDVKM. V was pared by 0 bases and J by 6 bases, with 3 bases of the junction left unmatched. The CDR3 reads CASSLWYSGGNEQFF. CDR3 DNA sequence: TGTGCCAGCAGTTTATGGTATAGCGGGGGCAATGAGCAGTTCTTC.

This clone was recorded once. The chain uses TRBV27 and TRBJ2-5; TRBD2 aligns across 8 bases. Germline V gene data show CDR1 as MNHEY and CDR2 as SMNVEV (reference sequence). CDR3 length: 14 amino acids. The junction had 7 bases not matched to a gene; V was cut back by 6 bases and J by 4 bases. In nucleotides, the CDR3 is TGTGCCAGCAGCCTCGGACTAGCAGGAGAGACCCAGTACTTC. This sequence encodes CASSLGLAGETQYF.

This rearrangement joins TRBV28 to TRBJ1-5; 7 bases agree with TRBD1. From germline, CDR1 is MDHEN and CDR2 SYDVKM. Germline trimming cut 6 bases from V and 7 bases from J; bases unmatched to any gene: 6. This CDR3 contains 13 residues. The CDR3 DNA sequence: TGTGCCAGCAGGCTGACAGGGCAGCAGCCCCAGCATTTT. It yields the protein CASRLTGQQPQHF.

The chain links TRBV28 to TRBJ2-3; D might be TRBD2 (7 bases). The CDR3 is made up of 17 amino acids. The germline CDR1 and CDR2 sequences are MDHEN and SYDVKM. V dropped 4 bases and J dropped 9 bases, with 26 bases sitting between them. The CDR3 DNA reads as TGTGCCAGCAGTTCCCCCCCCGGGGGGCCTACTACGGTCACGCAGTATTTT. Translation: CASSSPPGGPTTVTQYF.

The chain combines TRBV28 with TRBJ2-2; TRBD2 aligns across 9 bases. Germline CDR1 MDHEN, CDR2 SYDVKM. V lost 2 bases, J lost 6 bases, and 4 bases stayed unmatched. This CDR3 region has 15 residues. The CDR3: CASSLAGGIAGELFF. The CDR3 nucleotides are TGTGCCAGCAGTTTAGCGGGAGGGATCGCCGGGGAGCTGTTTTTT.

V is TRBV19 and J is TRBJ2-3, with TRBD1 matching over 9 bases. The CDR3 sequence is 15 residues long. Germline loops: CDR1 LNHDA, CDR2 SQIVND (reference sequence). V was clipped by 3 bases and J by 6 bases; unmatched bases: 7. The CDR3 DNA follows: TGTGCCAGTAGTATTCCGGGACAGGGCTCTGATACGCAGTATTTT. This translates into CASSIPGQGSDTQYF. The variable domain in full, with the rest retrieved from reference TRBV19 and TRBJ2-3, is DGGITQSPKYLFRKEGQNVTLSCEQNLNHDAMYWYRQDPGQGLRLIYYSQIVNDFQKGDIAEGYSVSREKKESFPLTVTSAQKNPTAFYLCASSIPGQGSDTQYFGPGTRLTVL.

This clone was counted many times. This sequence joins TRBV15 and TRBJ1-4; D call uncertain. This CDR3 comprises 15 residues. Germline assignment: CDR1 LNHNV and CDR2 YYDKDF (reference sequence). Trimming took off 0 bases at V and 0 bases at J, with 5 bases between the two ends. The CDR3 sequence: CATSRDVSTNEKLFF. The CDR3 nucleotides are TGTGCCACCAGCAGAGATGTATCAACTAATGAAAAACTGTTTTTT.

The chain joins TRBV3-1 (or the pseudogene TRBV3-2) to TRBJ1-4; maybe TRBD1 (5 bases). V lost 4 bases, J lost 0 bases, and 9 bases lay in between. Germline values: CDR1 LGHDT, CDR2 YNNKEL (reference sequence). The CDR3 sequence is 15 residues long. The CDR3 here is CASSLRGATNEKLFF. Here the CDR3 DNA reads TGTGCCAGCAGCCTCCGGGGGGCAACTAATGAAAAACTGTTTTTT.

The chain is built from TRBV27 and TRBJ2-7; D gene ambiguous. This CDR3 region has 14 residues. Looked up from germline, CDR1 is MNHEY and CDR2 is SMNVEV (reference sequence). Between the trimmed V and J ends, which lost 1 base and 0 bases, there was a span of 7 bases. In nucleotides, the CDR3 is TGTGCCAGCAGTTTATTATCCAGCTCCTACGAGCAGTACTTC. Amino acids: CASSLLSSSYEQYF.

V usage is TRBV6-6 and J usage is TRBJ2-5; TRBD2 matches at 7 bases. The V gene's germline CDR1 is MNHNY and CDR2 SVGAGI (reference sequence). The CDR3 covers 13 residues. J gave up 5 bases and V 2 bases, and 2 bases lay outside the gene matches. The CDR3 is CASSYGLDETQYF. The CDR3 nucleotides are TGTGCCAGCAGTTACGGACTAGACGAGACCCAGTACTTC.

The J gene is TRBJ1-1, the V gene TRBV6-5, with 7 positions matching TRBD1. The V segment lost 5 bases and the J segment 4 bases; nucleotides outside the gene matches: 4. The germline V gene has CDR1 MNHEY and CDR2 SVGAGI. The CDR3 contains 13 residues. The CDR3 protein is CASSRQGSTEAFF. As DNA, the CDR3 is TGTGCCAGCAGTCGACAGGGCAGCACTGAAGCTTTCTTT.

This clone showed up just a few times. The junction does not match germline at one end; this may be a read error. This chain uses TRBV6-5 with TRBJ2-7; TRBD1 matches 7 bases. The germline gives CDR1 MNHEY, CDR2 SVGAGI. There are 14 residues in the CDR3. The DNA of the CDR3 is TGTGCCAGCAGACCTACTCCCATCGACAGGGCCCCCGACTTC. As protein: CASRPTPIDRAPDF.

This chain uses TRBV13 with TRBJ2-1, with 9 positions matching TRBD2. Germline V gene lookup returns CDR1 PRHDT and CDR2 FYEKMQ (reference sequence). The CDR3 is made up of 15 amino acids. The ends lost 2 bases at V and 7 bases at J; junction bases unmatched: 6. CDR3 in amino acids: CASSLMAGGPNEQFF. The CDR3 DNA sequence: TGTGCCAGCAGCTTAATGGCGGGAGGGCCGAATGAGCAGTTCTTC. The full variable domain, completed using reference TRBV13 and TRBJ2-1, is AAGVIQSPRHLIKEKRETATLKCYPIPRHDTVYWYQQGPGQDPQFLISFYEKMQSDKGSIPDRFSAQQFSDYHSELNMSSLELGDSALYFCASSLMAGGPNEQFFGPGTRLTVL.

The V and J genes are TRBV20-1 and TRBJ2-1, with D hard to call. Trimming pared 4 bases from V and 4 bases from J, leaving 5 bases between. The CDR3 covers 11 residues. CDR1 and CDR2 (germline): DFQATT, SNEGSKA (reference sequence). CDR3 DNA: TGCAGTGCTAAATTATACAATGAGCAGTTCTTC. Translated, it gives CSAKLYNEQFF.

This clone was detected only a few times. The chain employs TRBV30 and TRBJ1-5; TRBD1 is a possible D gene (5 bases). Germline V gives CDR1 GTSNPN, CDR2 SVGIG (reference sequence). The V end lost 1 base, the J end lost 1 base, and 11 bases lay between the germline ends. The CDR3 has 15 amino acids. In nucleotides, the CDR3 is TGTGCCTGGAGTGAAGGGGCCGGGAGCAATCAGCCCCAGCATTTT. Translated, it gives CAWSEGAGSNQPQHF. Complete variable domain (other parts from reference TRBV30 and TRBJ1-5): SQTIHQWPATLVQPVGSPLSLECTVEGTSNPNLYWYRQAAGRGLQLLFYSVGIGQISSEVPQNLSASRPQDRQFILSSKKLLLSDSGFYLCAWSEGAGSNQPQHFGDGTRLSIL.

The chain links TRBV18 to TRBJ2-1; D may be TRBD2 (6 bases). The CDR3 extends over 19 amino acids. The ends were cut back, 3 bases at V and 4 bases at J, with 25 bases in the middle. Germline CDR1 reads KGHSH; CDR2 reads LQKENI. CDR3 nucleotide sequence: TGTGCCAGCTCACCGTCACGTCAAACCCCCGGGACTCGATACAATGAGCAGTTCTTC. Residues: CASSPSRQTPGTRYNEQFF.

This chain joins TRBV5-1 and TRBJ2-3, with 7 positions matching TRBD2. CDR1 is SGHRS, CDR2 YFSETQ, per germline. Trimming took 0 bases from V and 5 from J; bases not matched to a gene: 6. This CDR3 contains 15 residues. CDR3 protein: CASSLDTSEVDTQYF. CDR3 DNA: TGCGCCAGCAGCTTGGATACTAGCGAGGTAGATACGCAGTATTTT.